This TCR beta chain was sequenced during a study of blood T cell repertoires in COVID-19 (dated by TCRdb to the early 2020s). About the full investigation: Samples covering the acute and convalescent phases of COVID-19 were provided by collaborators in the United States, Italy and Spain. The prospective study material was composed of cDNA or gDNA derived from T cells, B-cell-depleted T cells, or PBMCs. Subjects who had been exposed to COVID-19, were actively infected with it, or had recovered from it provided the deeply sampled blood TCRbeta repertoires that made up the dataset. The repertoires were released in a freely available public database meant as a resource for research on the immune response to SARS-CoV-2. Samples were obtained from the ongoing ImmuneRACE study (first 160 participants) and from about 1,300 subjects provided by 6 global collaborators. The sample metadata nearly always contained a de-identified subject ID, COVID-19 status, age in years and sex. Where available, HLA class I and class II types were taken from metadata supplied by the sample provider and were not determined by assay-based typing. Overall study results and their limits: How much clinical and demographic metadata was included differed by source and by participant, and the metadata was provided uncurated.

TCRbeta CDR3 regions were amplified from genomic DNA using the immunoSEQ Assay, a bias-controlled multiplex PCR. Per the authors' processing: Nucleated cell counts per sample were estimated from amplification of reference gene primers within the assay. To quantify the absolute abundance of each unique TCRbeta CDR3 rearrangement, sequence reads were collapsed and filtered. For each sample, productive Simpson clonality was calculated by taking the square root of Simpson's diversity index across productive rearrangements. The source is immuneACCESS, and TCRdb retained only in-frame sequences with V and J called. Part of the clones is not carried over; for the studies checked, unresolved V genes explain less than half of this, and the remainder is unexplained. That table gives V, J and clone size, and the DNA gave D and trimming. Recorded for this sample are about 300,000 clones; 80% to 90% of them occurred a single time. The leading ten clones occupy about 1.6% of the sample.

Another Seattle source contributed samples from volunteer blood donors who had recovered from COVID-19. The collaborating institutions used their own protocols to collect whole blood in K2EDTA tubes. For TCRbeta analysis, collaborators shipped samples as frozen whole blood, isolated PBMCs, or DNA extracted from either of those sample types. With regard to this clone: What this receptor recognizes is not known. It has no much larger one-base neighbor in the sample; base qualities were not kept.

The V and J ends are trimmed by 2 bases and 3 bases, leaving 10 bases between them. The germline V gene (reference sequence) provides CDR1 GTSNPN and CDR2 SVGIG. The CDR3 contains 13 residues, cysteine and phenylalanine counted. This entry keeps only the CDR3 DNA: 39 bases, framed from base 1. The rearranged segments are TRBV30 and TRBJ1-1, with an unclear D gene assignment. The source is a woman between 40 and 50 years old who had recovered from COVID-19. Sequenced sample: peripheral blood. For the CDR3, the sequence is CAWSIGLYTEAFF. The DNA sequence follows: TGTGCCTGGAGTATCGGACTGTACACTGAAGCTTTCTTT.